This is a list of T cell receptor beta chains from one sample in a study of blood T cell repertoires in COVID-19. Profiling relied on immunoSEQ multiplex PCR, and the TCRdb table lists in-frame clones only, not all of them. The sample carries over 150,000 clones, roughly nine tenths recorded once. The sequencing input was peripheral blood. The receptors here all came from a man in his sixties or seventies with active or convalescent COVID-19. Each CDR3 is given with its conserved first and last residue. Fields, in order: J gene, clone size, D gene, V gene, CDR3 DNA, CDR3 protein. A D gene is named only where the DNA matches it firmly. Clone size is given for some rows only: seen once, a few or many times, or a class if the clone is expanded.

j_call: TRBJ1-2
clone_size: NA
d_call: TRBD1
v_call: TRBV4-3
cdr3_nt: TGCGCCAGCAGCCAAGATAGGGACAGGGGGAATGGCTACACCTTC
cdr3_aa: CASSQDRDRGNGYTF

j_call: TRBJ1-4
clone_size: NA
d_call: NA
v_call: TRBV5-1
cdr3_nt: TGCGCCAGCAGCCCCGCCCCCGGGGGGACTAATGAAAAACTGTTTTTT
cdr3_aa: CASSPAPGGTNEKLFF

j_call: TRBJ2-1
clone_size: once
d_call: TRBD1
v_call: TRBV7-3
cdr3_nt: TGTGCCAGCAGACAGGGACAGGGTACCAATGAGCAGTTCTTC
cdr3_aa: CASRQGQGTNEQFF

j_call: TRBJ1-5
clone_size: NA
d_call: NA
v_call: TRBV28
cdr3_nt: TGTGCCAGCAGTTTAGGGGGGGCTATTCAGCCCCAGCATTTT
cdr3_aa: CASSLGGAIQPQHF

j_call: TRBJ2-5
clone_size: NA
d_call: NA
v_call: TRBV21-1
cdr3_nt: TGTGCCAAGACCGCGGGAGGAGAGACCCAGTACTTC
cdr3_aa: CAKTAGGETQYF

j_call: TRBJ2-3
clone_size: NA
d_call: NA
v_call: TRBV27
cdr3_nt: TGTGCCAGCAGTTTCCCATCACAGGGAGTCGATACGCAGTATTTT
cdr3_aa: CASSFPSQGVDTQYF

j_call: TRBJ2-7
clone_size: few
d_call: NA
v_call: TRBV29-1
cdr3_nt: TGCAGCGTTACTCATCGGCGGGGCCTCGAGCAGTACTTC
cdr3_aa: CSVTHRRGLEQYF

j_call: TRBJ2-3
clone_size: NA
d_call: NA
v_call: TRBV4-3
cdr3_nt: TGCGCCAGCAGCCAGCAGGGGTACCCTAGCACAGATACGCAGTATTTT
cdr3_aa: CASSQQGYPSTDTQYF

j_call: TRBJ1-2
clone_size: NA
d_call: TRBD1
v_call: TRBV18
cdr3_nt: TGTGCCAGCTCACCCAACAGGGGAGACTATGGCTACACCTTC
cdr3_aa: CASSPNRGDYGYTF

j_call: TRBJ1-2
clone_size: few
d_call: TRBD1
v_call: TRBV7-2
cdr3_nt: TGTGCCAGCAGCCCGGCGACAGGGAACCTTGGCTACACCTTC
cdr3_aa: CASSPATGNLGYTF

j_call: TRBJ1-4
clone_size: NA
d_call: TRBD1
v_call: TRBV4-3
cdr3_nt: TGCGCCAGCAGCCACCATTGGGACAGGGGACAGGTAAAACTGTTTTTT
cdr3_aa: CASSHHWDRGQVKLFF

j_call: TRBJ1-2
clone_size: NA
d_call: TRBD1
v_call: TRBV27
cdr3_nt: TGTGCCAGCAGGGCTGACAGGGCTGGGGGCTATGGCTACACCTTC
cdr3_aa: CASRADRAGGYGYTF

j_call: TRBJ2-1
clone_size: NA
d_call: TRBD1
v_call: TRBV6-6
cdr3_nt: TGTGCCAGCAGTCCCGGGACAGGGCTCCATGAGCAGTTCTTC
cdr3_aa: CASSPGTGLHEQFF

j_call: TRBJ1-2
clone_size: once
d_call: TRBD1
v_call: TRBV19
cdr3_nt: TGTGCCAGTAGCCGACAGGGCCCCTATGGCTACACCTTC
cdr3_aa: CASSRQGPYGYTF

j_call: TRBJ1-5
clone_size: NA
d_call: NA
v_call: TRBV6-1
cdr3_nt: TGTGCCAGCAGTGAAATACCCCTTAGAGCGGGGCAGCCCCAGCATTTT
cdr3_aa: CASSEIPLRAGQPQHF

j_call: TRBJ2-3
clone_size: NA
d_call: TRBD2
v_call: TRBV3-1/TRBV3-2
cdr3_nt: TGTGCCAGCAGCATGGGACTAGCGGGGGGAACAGATACGCAGTATTTT
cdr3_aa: CASSMGLAGGTDTQYF

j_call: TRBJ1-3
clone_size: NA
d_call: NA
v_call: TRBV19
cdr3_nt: TGTGCCAGTAGTGAGCGGCGGGGCTCTGGAAACACCATATATTTT
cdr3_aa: CASSERRGSGNTIYF

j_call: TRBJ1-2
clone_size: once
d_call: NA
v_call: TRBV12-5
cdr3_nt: TGTGCTAGTGGTTTGCCCCCCCTCTATGGCTACACCTTC
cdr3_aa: CASGLPPLYGYTF

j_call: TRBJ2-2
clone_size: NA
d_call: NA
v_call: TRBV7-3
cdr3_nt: TGTGCCAGCAGCTTAAATGGAGCCGGGGAGCTGTTTTTT
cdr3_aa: CASSLNGAGELFF

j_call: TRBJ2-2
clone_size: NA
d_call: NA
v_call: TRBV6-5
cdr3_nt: TGTGCCAGCAGTTATGGGGCGGGAAGCGTCACCGGGGAGCTGTTTTTT
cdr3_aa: CASSYGAGSVTGELFF

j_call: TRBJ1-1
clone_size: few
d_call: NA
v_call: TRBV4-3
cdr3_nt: TGCGCCAGCAGCCAGTATACGGGGGAATTGAACACTGAAGCTTTCTTT
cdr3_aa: CASSQYTGELNTEAFF